The 19 T cell receptor beta chains below come from one sample, sequenced in a study of T cells in Graves' hyperthyroidism and ophthalmopathy. Using RNA transcripts as the source, TCR beta CDR3 regions were amplified. In the first-round RT-PCR of the TCR CDR3, the HTBI primer set was used. Using its own MiXCR run on the multiplex PCR reads, TCRdb lists one record per CDR3 protein. The repertoire holds around 370,000 distinct CDR3 sequences, with around 18% as singletons. The sample was blood. These receptors all stem from a man aged 18-30 years with Graves' ophthalmopathy.

The chain has TRBV5-1 and TRBJ2-2; no definite D call. In germline, CDR1 is SGHRS, CDR2 YFSETQ. The CDR3 covers 13 residues. The V end was cut by 2 bases, the J end by 7 bases, with 9 bases between. The CDR3 reads CASSLSGFGELFF. CDR3 coding DNA: TGCGCCAGCAGCTTATCCGGTTTCGGGGAGCTGTTTTTT.

This clonotype was detected many times. J is TRBJ1-2 and V is TRBV2; D remains ambiguous. Looked up from germline, CDR1 is SNHLY and CDR2 is FYNNEI. The CDR3 sequence is 13 residues long. Trimming removed 2 bases from V and 4 bases from J, with 8 bases in between. CDR3 in amino acids: CASSEKGGYGYTF. Here the CDR3 DNA reads TGTGCCAGCAGTGAAAAGGGCGGCTATGGCTACACCTTC.

This clonotype was seen at least ten times. The chain employs TRBV6-6 and TRBJ1-2; D is unresolved. CDR3 length: 13 residues. Looked up from germline, CDR1 is MNHNY and CDR2 is SVGAGI (reference sequence). Trimming removed 2 bases at V and 4 bases at J, with 8 bases between. The CDR3, as DNA: TGTGCCAGCAGTTACGGCCGGACCTATGGCTACACCTTC. Its protein is CASSYGRTYGYTF.

At least ten counts were recorded for this clonotype. The V and J genes are TRBV7-9 and TRBJ1-5; TRBD1 is a possible D gene (5 bases). The CDR3 runs to 17 residues. V lost 5 bases, J lost 4 bases, and 21 bases lay in between. Looked up from germline, CDR1 is SEHNR and CDR2 is FQNEAQ (reference sequence). CDR3 in DNA: TGTGCCAGCAGCGCCGGGGACCTTTTCGCATCAAATCAGCCCCAGCATTTT. It translates to CASSAGDLFASNQPQHF.

The chain couples TRBV13 to TRBJ2-5; TRBD1 might be the D (6 bases). Deletions cut 8 bases from V and 4 bases from J, with 14 bases between. The CDR3 runs to 13 residues. The V gene's germline CDR1 is PRHDT and CDR2 FYEKMQ (reference sequence). CDR3 nucleotide sequence: TGTGCCAGCTCTTCCAGGGGAAGAGAGACCCAGTACTTC. It translates to CASSSRGRETQYF. The full variable domain, its missing parts supplied by reference TRBV13 and TRBJ2-5, is AAGVIQSPRHLIKEKRETATLKCYPIPRHDTVYWYQQGPGQDPQFLISFYEKMQSDKGSIPDRFSAQQFSDYHSELNMSSLELGDSALYFCASSSRGRETQYFGPGTRLLVL.

This clonotype was counted between two and nine times. The V and J genes are TRBV7-2 and TRBJ2-7; 9 nucleotides match TRBD1. The CDR3 is 15 residues long. V trimming: 2 bases; J trimming: 5 bases; junction bases outside the gene matches: 7. Germline V CDR1 and CDR2: SGHTA, FQGNSA. The CDR3 coding sequence is TGTGCCAGCAGCTTAATTGGGACAGGGCGGGACGAGCAGTACTTC. This gives the protein CASSLIGTGRDEQYF.

The rearrangement joins TRBV3-1 to TRBJ2-5, with D perhaps TRBD1 (5 bases). V gave up 3 bases and J gave up 2 bases, with 7 bases separating them. The CDR3 is 13 amino acids. Germline CDR1 reads LGHDT; CDR2 reads YNNKEL (reference sequence). CDR3: CASSHRQQETQYF. CDR3 in DNA: TGTGCCAGCAGCCATAGACAGCAAGAGACCCAGTACTTC.

This clonotype was counted ten times or more. The J gene is TRBJ1-1, the V gene TRBV27, with no clear D. The V gene lost 6 bases and the J gene lost 6 bases, with 11 bases spanning the gap. In germline, CDR1 is MNHEY, CDR2 SMNVEV (reference sequence). This CDR3 is 12 amino acids long. The CDR3 DNA sequence: TGTGCCAGCAGCCGAGGCGGACCTGAAGCTTTCTTT. Encoded protein: CASSRGGPEAFF.

The table lists this clonotype with many counts. This chain joins TRBV2 and TRBJ2-1; the D is unclear. This CDR3 region has 14 residues. Germline V gene lookup returns CDR1 SNHLY and CDR2 FYNNEI. Trimming removed 6 bases from V and 9 bases from J, with 18 bases in between. The chain's CDR3 is CASSRHESSGEQFF. CDR3 coding DNA: TGTGCCAGCAGCCGCCATGAGTCAAGTGGTGAGCAGTTCTTC.

Remarks on this clonotype: This may be a read error: a much more frequent sequence differs by one nucleotide. This chain connects TRBV5-1 to TRBJ2-5; a possible D gene is TRBD2 (5 bases). This CDR3 has 15 residues. Between the trimmed V and J ends, which lost 0 bases and 7 bases, there was a span of 16 bases. The germline gives CDR1 SGHRS, CDR2 YFSETQ. The CDR3 DNA sequence: TGCGCCAGCAGCTTGGAGGCGGGTACCAGATCGACCCAGTACTTC. It specifies CASSLEAGTRSTQYF.

This clonotype was seen many times. The rearrangement uses TRBV3-1 and TRBJ1-1; D is possibly TRBD1 (6 bases). Trimming left V 4 bases short and J 2 bases short, with 14 bases between. This CDR3 comprises 15 residues. Germline CDR1 LGHDT, CDR2 YNNKEL (reference sequence). This CDR3 reads CASSLPSGGNTEAFF. CDR3 nucleotides: TGTGCCAGCAGCCTTCCTTCTGGGGGCAACACTGAAGCTTTCTTT.

This clonotype was seen ten or more times. The chain has TRBV6-2 or TRBV6-3 and TRBJ1-5; D ambiguous. V was pared by 2 bases and J by 3 bases, with 11 bases between. CDR3 length equals 15 residues. The germline V gene has CDR1 MNHEY and CDR2 SVGEGT. The CDR3 region has the DNA TGTGCCAGCAGTTACCCTGGGCAGACCAATCAGCCCCAGCATTTT. Translation: CASSYPGQTNQPQHF.

This clonotype was counted between two and nine times. The chain has TRBV4-1 and TRBJ2-1; D ambiguous. From germline, CDR1 is MGHRA and CDR2 YSYEKL. V was trimmed by 1 base and J by 7 bases, leaving 14 bases between them. The CDR3 contains 15 residues. CDR3 coding DNA: TGCGCCAGCAGCCAAGTACTGACTCCATGGAATGAGCAGTTCTTC. The encoded protein is CASSQVLTPWNEQFF.

This clonotype showed up many times. The rearrangement uses TRBV12-3 or TRBV12-4 and TRBJ1-5, with 10 bases matching TRBD1. The CDR3 runs to 15 residues. V shed 5 bases and J 7 bases; nucleotides not matched to a gene: 8. The CDR3 sequence is CASSPTGGSGQPQHF. In DNA, the CDR3 is TGTGCCAGCAGTCCGACAGGGGGCTCTGGGCAGCCCCAGCATTTT.

This clonotype was found a few times. This chain links TRBV12-3 or TRBV12-4 with TRBJ1-6; D unclear. Trimming removed 7 bases at V and 6 bases at J, with 10 bases between. The CDR3 is 13 amino acids. The CDR3 is CASTIQTNSPLHF. The CDR3 nucleotides are TGTGCCAGCACGATCCAAACTAATTCACCCCTCCACTTT.

The table lists this clonotype with many counts. The chain combines TRBV2 with TRBJ2-3; D uncertain. V was pared by 6 bases and J by 2 bases, with 12 bases between. The CDR3 is made up of 14 amino acids. CDR1 is SNHLY and CDR2 is FYNNEI in the germline V gene. The CDR3 is CASRDLTTTDTQYF. In DNA, the CDR3 is TGTGCCAGCAGGGACCTAACTACCACAGATACGCAGTATTTT. Full variable domain (outside the CDR3, taken from reference TRBV2 and TRBJ2-3): EPEVTQTPSHQVTQMGQEVILRCVPISNHLYFYWYRQILGQKVEFLVSFYNNEISEKSEIFDDQFSVERPDGSNFTLKIRSTKLEDSAMYFCASRDLTTTDTQYFGPGTRLTVL.

This clonotype occurred a few times. The J gene is TRBJ2-2, the V gene TRBV12-3 or TRBV12-4; D is perhaps TRBD2 (5 bases). The CDR3 loop spans 15 amino acids. V gave up 8 bases and J gave up 6 bases, with 19 bases separating them. The CDR3 bases are TGTGCCAGCTCCTTCGGGGTTCCGGCGGCCGGGGAGCTGTTTTTT. Translated: CASSFGVPAAGELFF.

This clonotype came up a few times. This rearrangement joins TRBV20-1 to TRBJ2-1, with 9 bases matching TRBD2. Germline V gene sequence: CDR1 DFQATT, CDR2 SNEGSKA (reference sequence). This CDR3 is built from 13 residues. CDR3 in DNA: TGCATTGTGAGCAGCGGGGGGCCCCATGAGCAGTTCTTC. Amino acid sequence: CIVSSGGPHEQFF.

This clonotype showed up many times. As DNA, the CDR3 is TGTGCCAGCAGTCTTATGACGGCGAGCTCCTACAATGAGCAGTTCTTC. This gives the protein CASSLMTASSYNEQFF. The gene calls are TRBV27 and TRBJ2-1; D remains ambiguous. Germline-derived CDR1 and CDR2 are MNHEY and SMNVEV (reference sequence). This CDR3 is built from 16 residues. With 5 bases removed from V and 0 bases from J, the gap between germline ends came to 14 bases.